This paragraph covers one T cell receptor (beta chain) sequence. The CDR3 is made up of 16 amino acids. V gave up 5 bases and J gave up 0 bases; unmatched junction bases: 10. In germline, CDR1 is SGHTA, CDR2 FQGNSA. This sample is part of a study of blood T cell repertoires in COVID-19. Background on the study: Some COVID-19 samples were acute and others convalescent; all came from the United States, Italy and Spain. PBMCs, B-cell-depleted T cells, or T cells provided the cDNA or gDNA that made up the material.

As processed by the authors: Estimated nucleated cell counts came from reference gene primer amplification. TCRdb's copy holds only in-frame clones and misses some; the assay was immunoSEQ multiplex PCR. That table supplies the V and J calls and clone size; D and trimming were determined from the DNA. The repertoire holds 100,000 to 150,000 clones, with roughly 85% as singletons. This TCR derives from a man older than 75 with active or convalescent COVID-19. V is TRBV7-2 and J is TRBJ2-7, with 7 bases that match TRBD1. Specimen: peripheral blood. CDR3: CASSAQTGSYSYEQYF. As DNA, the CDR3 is TGTGCCAGCAGCGCCCAGACAGGGAGCTACTCCTACGAGCAGTACTTC.